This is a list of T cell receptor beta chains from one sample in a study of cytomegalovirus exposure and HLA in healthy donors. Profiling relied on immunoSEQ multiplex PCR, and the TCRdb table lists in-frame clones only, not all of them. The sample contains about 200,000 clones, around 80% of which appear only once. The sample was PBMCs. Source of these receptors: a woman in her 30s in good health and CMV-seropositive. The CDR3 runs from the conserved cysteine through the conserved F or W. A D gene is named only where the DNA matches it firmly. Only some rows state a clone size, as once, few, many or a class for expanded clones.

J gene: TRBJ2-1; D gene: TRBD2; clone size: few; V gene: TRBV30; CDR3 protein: CAWSDERSGRASYNEQFF; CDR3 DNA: TGTGCCTGGAGTGACGAAAGGAGCGGGAGGGCCTCCTACAATGAGCAGTTCTTC
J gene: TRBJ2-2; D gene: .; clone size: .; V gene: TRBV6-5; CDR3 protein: CASSYSVEHTGELFF; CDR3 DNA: TGTGCCAGCAGTTACTCGGTCGAGCACACCGGGGAGCTGTTTTTT
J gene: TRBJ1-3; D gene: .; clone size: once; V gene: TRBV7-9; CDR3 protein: CASIRGSGNTIYF; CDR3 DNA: TGTGCCAGCATCCGAGGCTCTGGAAACACCATATATTTT
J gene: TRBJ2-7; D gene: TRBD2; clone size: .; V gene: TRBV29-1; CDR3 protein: CSVVRLAGAEQYF; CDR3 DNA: TGCAGCGTTGTAAGGCTAGCGGGAGCCGAGCAGTACTTC
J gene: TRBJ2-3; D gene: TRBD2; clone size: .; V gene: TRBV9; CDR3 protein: CASSVGPAGAPDTQYF; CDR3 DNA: TGTGCCAGCAGCGTGGGGCCAGCGGGGGCCCCAGATACGCAGTATTTT
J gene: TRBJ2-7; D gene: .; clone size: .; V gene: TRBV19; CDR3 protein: CASSEYQSRDSLSYEQYF; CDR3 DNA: TGTGCCAGTAGCGAATATCAGTCCCGAGACAGTTTATCATACGAGCAGTACTTC
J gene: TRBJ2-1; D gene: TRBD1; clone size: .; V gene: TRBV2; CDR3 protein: CASTTDRGYNEQFF; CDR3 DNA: TGTGCCAGCACTACGGACAGGGGCTACAATGAGCAGTTCTTC
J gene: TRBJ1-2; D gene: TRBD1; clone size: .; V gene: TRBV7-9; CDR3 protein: CASSLGLRTGDGYTF; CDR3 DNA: TGTGCCAGCAGCTTAGGCCTCCGGACAGGGGATGGCTACACCTTC
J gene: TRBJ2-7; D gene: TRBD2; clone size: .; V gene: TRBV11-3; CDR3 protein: CASSPRLATYEQYF; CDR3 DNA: TGTGCCAGCAGCCCTCGACTAGCTACCTACGAGCAGTACTTC
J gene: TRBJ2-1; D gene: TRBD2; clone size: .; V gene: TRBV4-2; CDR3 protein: CASSLGGMDNEQFF; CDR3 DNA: TGTGCCAGCAGCCTCGGGGGGATGGACAATGAGCAGTTCTTC
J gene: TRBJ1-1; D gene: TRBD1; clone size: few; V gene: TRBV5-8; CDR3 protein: CASSWGTGTEAFF; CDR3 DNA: TGTGCCAGCAGCTGGGGGACAGGCACTGAAGCTTTCTTT
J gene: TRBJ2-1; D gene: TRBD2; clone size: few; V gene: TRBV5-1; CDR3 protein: CASSLELAVTYNEQFF; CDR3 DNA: TGCGCCAGCAGCTTGGAACTAGCGGTAACCTACAATGAGCAGTTCTTC
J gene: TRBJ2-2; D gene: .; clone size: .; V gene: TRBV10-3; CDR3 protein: CAISPQAVNTGELFF; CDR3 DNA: TGTGCCATCAGCCCACAGGCCGTCAACACCGGGGAGCTGTTTTTT
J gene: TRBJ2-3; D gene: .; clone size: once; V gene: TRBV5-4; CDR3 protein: CASSFSAGITDTQYF; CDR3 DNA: TGTGCCAGCAGCTTCAGTGCAGGGATCACAGATACGCAGTATTTT
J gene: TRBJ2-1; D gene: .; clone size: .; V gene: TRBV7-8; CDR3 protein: CASSFMLSSYNEQFF; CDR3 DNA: TGTGCCAGCAGCTTTATGCTTAGCTCCTACAATGAGCAGTTCTTC
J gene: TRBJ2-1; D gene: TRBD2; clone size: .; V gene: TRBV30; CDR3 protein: CALLAGEVVGEQFF; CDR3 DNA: TGTGCCTTACTAGCGGGAGAGGTGGTAGGTGAGCAGTTCTTC
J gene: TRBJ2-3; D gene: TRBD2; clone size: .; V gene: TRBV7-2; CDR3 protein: CASSARGTSGRTDTQYF; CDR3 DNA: TGTGCCAGCAGCGCTAGGGGAACTAGCGGCCGCACAGATACGCAGTATTTT
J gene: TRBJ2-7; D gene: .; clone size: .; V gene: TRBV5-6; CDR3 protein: CASSLRRIGSSYEQYF; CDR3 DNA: TGTGCCAGCAGCTTGAGGAGGATCGGGAGCTCCTACGAGCAGTACTTC
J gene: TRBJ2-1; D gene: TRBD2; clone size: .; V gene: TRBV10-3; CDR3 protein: CAISAAGGPGNEQFF; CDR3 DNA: TGTGCCATCAGTGCAGCGGGAGGGCCGGGCAATGAGCAGTTCTTC
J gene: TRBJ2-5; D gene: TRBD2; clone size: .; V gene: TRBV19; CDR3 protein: CASSGAGGQETQYF; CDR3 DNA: TGTGCCAGTAGTGGGGCGGGGGGGCAGGAGACCCAGTACTTC
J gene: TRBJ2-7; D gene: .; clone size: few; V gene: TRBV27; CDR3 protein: CASSLSGIYEQYF; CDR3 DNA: TGTGCCAGCAGTTTATCGGGCATCTACGAGCAGTACTTC
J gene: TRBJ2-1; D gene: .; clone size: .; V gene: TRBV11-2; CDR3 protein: CASSLFDNRKEQFF; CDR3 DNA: TGTGCCAGCAGCTTATTTGATAACAGGAAAGAGCAGTTCTTC
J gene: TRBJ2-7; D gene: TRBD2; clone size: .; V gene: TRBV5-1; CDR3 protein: CASSLLTAGGVHEQYF; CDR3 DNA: TGCGCCAGCAGCTTGTTGACAGCCGGGGGGGTCCACGAGCAGTACTTC
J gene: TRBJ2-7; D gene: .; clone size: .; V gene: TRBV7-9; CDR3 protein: CASSLEAGNYEQYF; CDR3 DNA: TGTGCCAGCAGCCTAGAGGCAGGGAACTACGAGCAGTACTTC
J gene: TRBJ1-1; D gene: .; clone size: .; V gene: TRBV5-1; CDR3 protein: CASSSEQGRMNTEAFF; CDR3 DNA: TGCGCCAGCAGCAGCGAACAGGGACGCATGAACACTGAAGCTTTCTTT
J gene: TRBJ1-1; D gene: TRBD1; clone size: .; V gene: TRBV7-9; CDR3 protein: CASSARDSLAVTEAFF; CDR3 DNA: TGTGCCAGCAGCGCCCGGGACAGCCTCGCGGTGACTGAAGCTTTCTTT
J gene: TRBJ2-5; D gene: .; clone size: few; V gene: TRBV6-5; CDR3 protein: CASSYVDRRGTQYF; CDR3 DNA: TGTGCCAGCAGTTACGTCGACAGAAGGGGGACCCAGTACTTC
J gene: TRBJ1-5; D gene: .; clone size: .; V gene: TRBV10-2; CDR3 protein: CASSEPGDQPQHF; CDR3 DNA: TGCGCCAGCAGTGAGCCAGGGGATCAGCCCCAGCATTTT
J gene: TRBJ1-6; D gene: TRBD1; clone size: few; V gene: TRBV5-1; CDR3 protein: CASSFSGRGSSYNSPLHF; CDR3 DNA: TGCGCCAGCAGCTTCTCCGGCAGGGGGAGCTCCTATAATTCACCCCTCCACTTT
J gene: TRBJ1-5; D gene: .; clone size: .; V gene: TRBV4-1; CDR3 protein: CASSQDGGRPRSNQPQHF; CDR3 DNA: TGCGCCAGCAGCCAAGACGGTGGCAGGCCAAGGAGCAATCAGCCCCAGCATTTT
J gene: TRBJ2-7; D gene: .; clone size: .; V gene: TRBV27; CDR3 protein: CASSYDAGFSYEQYF; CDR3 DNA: TGTGCCAGCAGTTACGACGCAGGGTTCTCCTACGAGCAGTACTTC
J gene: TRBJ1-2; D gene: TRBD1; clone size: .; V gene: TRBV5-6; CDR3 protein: CASSSAGTGGYGYTF; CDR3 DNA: TGTGCCAGCAGCTCGGCCGGGACAGGGGGCTATGGCTACACCTTC
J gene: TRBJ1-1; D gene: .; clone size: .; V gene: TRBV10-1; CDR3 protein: CASSESAVTEAFF; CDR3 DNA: TGCGCCAGCAGTGAGTCGGCAGTGACTGAAGCTTTCTTT
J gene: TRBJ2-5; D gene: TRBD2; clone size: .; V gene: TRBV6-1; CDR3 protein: CASSEGSGRGGETQYF; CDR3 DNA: TGTGCCAGCAGTGAAGGGAGCGGGAGAGGAGGGGAGACCCAGTACTTC
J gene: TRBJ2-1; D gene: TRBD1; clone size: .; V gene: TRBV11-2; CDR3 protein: CATVTGGALDEQFF; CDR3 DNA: TGTGCCACAGTGACAGGGGGCGCATTGGATGAGCAGTTCTTC
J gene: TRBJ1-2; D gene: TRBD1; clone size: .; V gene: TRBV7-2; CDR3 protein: CASSATGTGRYGYTF; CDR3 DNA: TGTGCCAGCAGCGCGACCGGGACAGGGAGGTATGGCTACACCTTC
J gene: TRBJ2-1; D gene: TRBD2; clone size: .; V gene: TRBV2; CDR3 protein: CASSEMTSGISSYNEQFF; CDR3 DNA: TGTGCCAGCAGTGAGATGACTAGCGGGATCAGCTCCTACAATGAGCAGTTCTTC
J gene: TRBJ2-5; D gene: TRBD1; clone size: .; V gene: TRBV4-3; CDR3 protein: CASSQARTGGRGTQYF; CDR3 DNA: TGCGCCAGCAGCCAAGCCAGGACAGGGGGCCGGGGGACCCAGTACTTC